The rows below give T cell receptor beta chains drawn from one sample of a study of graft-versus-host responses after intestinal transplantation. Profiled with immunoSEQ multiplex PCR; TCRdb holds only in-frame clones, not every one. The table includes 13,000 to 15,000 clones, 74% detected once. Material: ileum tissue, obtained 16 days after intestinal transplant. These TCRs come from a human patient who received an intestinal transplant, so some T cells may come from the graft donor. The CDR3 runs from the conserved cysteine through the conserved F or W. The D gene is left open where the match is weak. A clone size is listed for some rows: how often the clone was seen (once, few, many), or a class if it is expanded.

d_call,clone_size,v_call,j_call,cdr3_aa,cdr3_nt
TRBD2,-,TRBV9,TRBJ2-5,CASSPVAGGFQETQYF,TGTGCCAGCAGCCCAGTAGCGGGGGGCTTTCAAGAGACCCAGTACTTC
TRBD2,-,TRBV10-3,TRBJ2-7,CATGRASGNYEQYF,TGTGCCACGGGGCGGGCTAGCGGGAACTACGAGCAGTACTTC
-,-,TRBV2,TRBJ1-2,CASSNPGINYGYTF,TGTGCCAGCAGTAATCCAGGCATTAACTATGGCTACACCTTC
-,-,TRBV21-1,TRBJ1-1,CASSGQVNTEAFF,TGTGCCAGCAGCGGACAGGTGAACACTGAAGCTTTCTTT
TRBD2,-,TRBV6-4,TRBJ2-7,CASSGGLAGRRLAYEQYF,TGTGCCAGCAGTGGCGGACTAGCGGGACGGAGACTCGCCTACGAGCAGTACTTC
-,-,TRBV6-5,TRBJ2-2,CATTGTGELFF,TGTGCCACCACGGGCACCGGGGAGCTGTTTTTT
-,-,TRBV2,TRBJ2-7,CASRGAGNEYEQYF,TGTGCCAGCAGGGGGGCAGGGAACGAGTACGAGCAGTACTTC
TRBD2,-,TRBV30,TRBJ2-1,CAWSAAGREYEQFF,TGTGCCTGGAGTGCAGCGGGAAGGGAATATGAGCAGTTCTTC
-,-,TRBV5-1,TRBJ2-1,CASSLELGGRNEQFF,TGCGCCAGCAGCTTGGAACTTGGGGGCCGGAATGAGCAGTTCTTC
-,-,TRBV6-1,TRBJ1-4,CASSEVGGRNEKLFF,TGTGCCAGCAGTGAAGTGGGGGGGAGAAATGAAAAACTGTTTTTT
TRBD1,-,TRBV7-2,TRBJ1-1,CASSPRQGVNTEAFF,TGTGCCAGCAGCCCCCGACAGGGGGTGAACACTGAAGCTTTCTTT
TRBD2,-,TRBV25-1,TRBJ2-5,CAREGREGGFQETQYF,TGTGCCAGGGAGGGGCGGGAGGGGGGGTTCCAAGAGACCCAGTACTTC
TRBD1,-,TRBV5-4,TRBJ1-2,CASSSGTGIGYGYTF,TGTGCCAGCAGCTCTGGGACAGGAATAGGCTATGGCTACACCTTC
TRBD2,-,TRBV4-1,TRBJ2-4,CASSQVGGGTGSAKNIQYF,TGCGCCAGCAGCCAAGTTGGGGGGGGTACGGGTTCGGCCAAAAACATTCAGTACTTC
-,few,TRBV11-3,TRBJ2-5,CASSPGGQETQYF,TGTGCCAGCAGCCCCGGGGGACAAGAGACCCAGTACTTC
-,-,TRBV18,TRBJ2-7,CASSPSGFESEQYF,TGTGCCAGCTCACCGTCCGGTTTCGAAAGCGAGCAGTACTTC
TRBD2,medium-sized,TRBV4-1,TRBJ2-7,CASSQVASGPYEQYF,TGCGCCAGCAGCCAAGTTGCTAGCGGGCCATACGAGCAGTACTTC
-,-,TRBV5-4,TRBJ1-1,CASSLVSSNTEAFF,TGTGCCAGCAGCTTGGTCTCCAGTAACACTGAAGCTTTCTTT
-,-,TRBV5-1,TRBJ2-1,CASSPAQYQVQFF,TGCGCCAGCAGCCCAGCCCAGTACCAGGTGCAGTTCTTC